This is a list of T cell receptor beta chains from one sample in a study of shared clonotypes between healthy human individuals. Assay used: immunoSEQ multiplex PCR; TCRdb lists only in-frame clones, some missing. This sample has a few million clones, with just over 90% found just once. The sequencing input was naive CD4+ T cells sorted from blood. The receptors were gathered from a man younger than 30 in good health. CDR3s include the opening cysteine and the closing phenylalanine or tryptophan. Each record gives: V gene, clone size, J gene, D gene, CDR3 DNA, CDR3 protein. D genes are given only for firm matches. Not every row has a clone size; where given, it reads once, few, many or a size class.

V gene: TRBV19
clone size: NA
J gene: TRBJ1-6
D gene: TRBD1
CDR3 DNA: TGTGCCAGCCGGGACAGCGTTAATTCACCCCTCCACTTT
CDR3 protein: CASRDSVNSPLHF

V gene: TRBV25-1
clone size: NA
J gene: TRBJ2-7
D gene: TRBD1
CDR3 DNA: TGTGCCAGCAGCAGCCGGACAGGGGGCCCGCCTGGGTACTTC
CDR3 protein: CASSSRTGGPPGYF

V gene: TRBV6-4
clone size: NA
J gene: TRBJ1-5
D gene: NA
CDR3 DNA: TGTGCCAGCAGTGTCTTTCCGGGGCAGCCCCAGCATTTT
CDR3 protein: CASSVFPGQPQHF

V gene: TRBV30
clone size: NA
J gene: TRBJ1-3
D gene: NA
CDR3 DNA: TGTGCCTGGAGTCTCGGACGGAGCTCTGGAAACACCATATATTTT
CDR3 protein: CAWSLGRSSGNTIYF

V gene: TRBV7-9
clone size: NA
J gene: TRBJ2-1
D gene: TRBD2
CDR3 DNA: TGTGCCAGCAGCGCGCTAGCGGGGTTATACAATGAGCAGTTCTTC
CDR3 protein: CASSALAGLYNEQFF

V gene: TRBV10-3
clone size: once
J gene: TRBJ2-7
D gene: NA
CDR3 DNA: TGTGCCATCAGTGTACGGGCGGGTAGTCTCTACGAGCAGTACTTC
CDR3 protein: CAISVRAGSLYEQYF

V gene: TRBV5-1
clone size: NA
J gene: TRBJ2-3
D gene: NA
CDR3 DNA: TGCGCCAGCAGCTTCGGAGGGAGTACAGATACGCAGTATTTT
CDR3 protein: CASSFGGSTDTQYF

V gene: TRBV18
clone size: NA
J gene: TRBJ2-7
D gene: TRBD1
CDR3 DNA: TGTGCCAGCTCACCGGGACAGGCGATCTCCTACGAGCAGTACTTC
CDR3 protein: CASSPGQAISYEQYF

V gene: TRBV7-9
clone size: NA
J gene: TRBJ2-7
D gene: NA
CDR3 DNA: TGTGCCAGCAGCTCAGACAAATCCTACGAGCAGTACTTC
CDR3 protein: CASSSDKSYEQYF

V gene: TRBV5-1
clone size: NA
J gene: TRBJ1-5
D gene: TRBD1
CDR3 DNA: TGCGCCAGCAGCTTGGGAGACCAGGGGGCTGCCTCCAATCAGCCCCAGCATTTT
CDR3 protein: CASSLGDQGAASNQPQHF

V gene: TRBV6-5
clone size: NA
J gene: TRBJ2-2
D gene: TRBD2
CDR3 DNA: TGTGCCAGCACCACAGATCGGGGGGACACCGGGGAGCTGTTTTTT
CDR3 protein: CASTTDRGDTGELFF

V gene: TRBV5-6
clone size: NA
J gene: TRBJ2-7
D gene: TRBD1
CDR3 DNA: TGTGCCAGCAGCCCTGACAGGGGGCTTCCCTACGAGCAGTACTTC
CDR3 protein: CASSPDRGLPYEQYF

V gene: TRBV6-1
clone size: NA
J gene: TRBJ2-5
D gene: TRBD1
CDR3 DNA: TGTGCCAGCAGTCCAGGGACAGGCCAAGAGACCCAGTACTTC
CDR3 protein: CASSPGTGQETQYF

V gene: TRBV7-9
clone size: NA
J gene: TRBJ2-3
D gene: TRBD2
CDR3 DNA: TGTGCCAGCAGCTTAGAGGGGGGACTAGCGTTCAGAGATACGCAGTATTTT
CDR3 protein: CASSLEGGLAFRDTQYF

V gene: TRBV30
clone size: few
J gene: TRBJ1-6
D gene: TRBD1
CDR3 DNA: TGTGCCTGGAGTGTCCGACAGGGGGATTCACCCCTCCACTTT
CDR3 protein: CAWSVRQGDSPLHF

V gene: TRBV30
clone size: NA
J gene: TRBJ2-1
D gene: TRBD2
CDR3 DNA: TGTGCCTGGAGTGAGGGAGGGAATGAGCAGTTCTTC
CDR3 protein: CAWSEGGNEQFF

V gene: TRBV18
clone size: once
J gene: TRBJ2-6
D gene: NA
CDR3 DNA: TGTGCCACCCAACCCGATCACGCCGCCAGCTCTGGGGCCAACGTCCTGACTTTC
CDR3 protein: CATQPDHAASSGANVLTF

V gene: TRBV2
clone size: NA
J gene: TRBJ2-4
D gene: NA
CDR3 DNA: TGTGCCAGCAGTAATCAGGGACTAGCCAAAAACATTCAGTACTTC
CDR3 protein: CASSNQGLAKNIQYF

V gene: TRBV9
clone size: NA
J gene: TRBJ2-4
D gene: TRBD2
CDR3 DNA: TGTGCCAGCAGCCCCAGCGGGGGACTAGCGGTTGGCAAAAACATTCAGTACTTC
CDR3 protein: CASSPSGGLAVGKNIQYF

V gene: TRBV6-1
clone size: NA
J gene: TRBJ2-3
D gene: NA
CDR3 DNA: TGTGCCAGCATAGCGCCGCGGAACACAGATACGCAGTATTTT
CDR3 protein: CASIAPRNTDTQYF

V gene: TRBV5-4
clone size: NA
J gene: TRBJ2-2
D gene: NA
CDR3 DNA: TGTGCCAGCAGCCCAACGACAGAGAACACCGGGGAGCTGTTTTTT
CDR3 protein: CASSPTTENTGELFF

V gene: TRBV9
clone size: NA
J gene: TRBJ2-7
D gene: NA
CDR3 DNA: TGTGCCAGCAGCGTCTCCCTCGGGTACGAGCAGTACTTC
CDR3 protein: CASSVSLGYEQYF

V gene: TRBV7-9
clone size: NA
J gene: TRBJ2-7
D gene: NA
CDR3 DNA: TGTGCCAGCAGCTCCATGACAGCCCCAACGCGATACGAGCAGTACTTC
CDR3 protein: CASSSMTAPTRYEQYF

V gene: TRBV27
clone size: NA
J gene: TRBJ2-2
D gene: NA
CDR3 DNA: TGTGCCAGCAGTTCGTACCTTTCCGCGAACACCGGGGAGCTGTTTTTT
CDR3 protein: CASSSYLSANTGELFF

V gene: TRBV2
clone size: few
J gene: TRBJ2-1
D gene: NA
CDR3 DNA: TGTGCCAGCAGTGAGTTTAGTGAGCAGTTCTTC
CDR3 protein: CASSEFSEQFF

V gene: TRBV5-1
clone size: once
J gene: TRBJ2-7
D gene: NA
CDR3 DNA: TGCGCCAGCAGCCCATTTAGTTCCTACGAGCAGTACTTC
CDR3 protein: CASSPFSSYEQYF

V gene: TRBV19
clone size: NA
J gene: TRBJ1-2
D gene: NA
CDR3 DNA: TGTGCCAGTAGTCCCGGACCGGCAGGGTCTGGCTACACCTTC
CDR3 protein: CASSPGPAGSGYTF

V gene: TRBV6-1
clone size: NA
J gene: TRBJ2-7
D gene: NA
CDR3 DNA: TGTGCCAGCAGTAACTTTCATTCCCCTACTAATCGGCAGTACTTC
CDR3 protein: CASSNFHSPTNRQYF

V gene: TRBV5-6
clone size: few
J gene: TRBJ1-1
D gene: TRBD1
CDR3 DNA: TGTGCCAGCAGCTTCCAGGGGGCGCTCGGCACTGAAGCTTTCTTT
CDR3 protein: CASSFQGALGTEAFF

V gene: TRBV15
clone size: NA
J gene: TRBJ1-4
D gene: NA
CDR3 DNA: TGTGCCACCAGCAGAGTCGGGGGGGCTAATGAAAAACTGTTTTTT
CDR3 protein: CATSRVGGANEKLFF

V gene: TRBV27
clone size: NA
J gene: TRBJ2-1
D gene: TRBD1
CDR3 DNA: TGTGCCAGCAGTTTAGAGGGGACAGCCTACAATGAGCAGTTCTTC
CDR3 protein: CASSLEGTAYNEQFF

V gene: TRBV6-5
clone size: NA
J gene: TRBJ1-3
D gene: NA
CDR3 DNA: TGTGCCAGCAGTTATAATGGGGGTCTCTCTGGAAACACCATATATTTT
CDR3 protein: CASSYNGGLSGNTIYF

V gene: TRBV6-4
clone size: NA
J gene: TRBJ2-4
D gene: TRBD2
CDR3 DNA: TGTGCCAGCAGTTCCCCGACTAGCTCAAGTGTAGCCAAAAACATTCAGTACTTC
CDR3 protein: CASSSPTSSSVAKNIQYF

V gene: TRBV5-1
clone size: NA
J gene: TRBJ2-1
D gene: TRBD2
CDR3 DNA: TGCGCCAGCAGCCACAAGGCGGCGGGGGGGGATGAGCAGTTCTTC
CDR3 protein: CASSHKAAGGDEQFF

V gene: TRBV6-1
clone size: NA
J gene: TRBJ1-5
D gene: NA
CDR3 DNA: TGTGCCAGCAGTGAAGCGGGCGACAATCAGCCCCAGCATTTT
CDR3 protein: CASSEAGDNQPQHF

V gene: TRBV30
clone size: NA
J gene: TRBJ1-6
D gene: NA
CDR3 DNA: TGTGCCTGGACCCCCTCGGCCGGGGAGGATAATTCACCCCTCCACTTT
CDR3 protein: CAWTPSAGEDNSPLHF

V gene: TRBV30
clone size: NA
J gene: TRBJ2-1
D gene: TRBD2
CDR3 DNA: TGTGCCTGGAGTGCCGGGACTAGCTCCTACAATGAGCAGTTCTTC
CDR3 protein: CAWSAGTSSYNEQFF

V gene: TRBV30
clone size: NA
J gene: TRBJ1-5
D gene: NA
CDR3 DNA: TGTGCCTGGAGTCCTACAGGGAGCCAGCCCCAGCATTTT
CDR3 protein: CAWSPTGSQPQHF

V gene: TRBV18
clone size: NA
J gene: TRBJ1-3
D gene: TRBD1
CDR3 DNA: TGTGCCAGCTCACCACCGGAGGGGGCGAGAGGAAACACCATATATTTT
CDR3 protein: CASSPPEGARGNTIYF

V gene: TRBV14
clone size: NA
J gene: TRBJ2-3
D gene: TRBD2
CDR3 DNA: TGTGCCAGCAGCCAAGGGGGAGGGGGCACAGATACGCAGTATTTT
CDR3 protein: CASSQGGGGTDTQYF

V gene: TRBV6-4
clone size: NA
J gene: TRBJ1-2
D gene: NA
CDR3 DNA: TGTGCCAGCAGTCCACAGGAGGGCTATGGCTACACCTTC
CDR3 protein: CASSPQEGYGYTF

V gene: TRBV5-1
clone size: NA
J gene: TRBJ2-2
D gene: TRBD1
CDR3 DNA: TGCGCCAGCAGCCTCTGGGGACAGGGAGTCAACACCGGGGAGCTGTTTTTT
CDR3 protein: CASSLWGQGVNTGELFF

V gene: TRBV19
clone size: NA
J gene: TRBJ1-5
D gene: NA
CDR3 DNA: TGTGCCAGTACCCACAAAGATCAGCCCCAGCATTTT
CDR3 protein: CASTHKDQPQHF

V gene: TRBV19
clone size: NA
J gene: TRBJ1-2
D gene: NA
CDR3 DNA: TGTGCCAGTAGTATAGGTCAAGGCGGGAACTATGGCTACACCTTC
CDR3 protein: CASSIGQGGNYGYTF

V gene: TRBV18
clone size: NA
J gene: TRBJ1-2
D gene: NA
CDR3 DNA: TGTGCCAGCTCGCCGACAGGAATAGAAGGCTACACCTTC
CDR3 protein: CASSPTGIEGYTF

V gene: TRBV9
clone size: NA
J gene: TRBJ2-7
D gene: TRBD2
CDR3 DNA: TGTGCCAGCACGGCGGGGACTAGTTCCTACGAGCAGTACTTC
CDR3 protein: CASTAGTSSYEQYF

V gene: TRBV5-1
clone size: NA
J gene: TRBJ2-3
D gene: NA
CDR3 DNA: TGCGCCAGCAGCTTGAAGGGCGTGGATACGCAGTATTTT
CDR3 protein: CASSLKGVDTQYF

V gene: TRBV4-1
clone size: NA
J gene: TRBJ2-7
D gene: NA
CDR3 DNA: TGCGCCAGCAGCCAAGAACAGGGAATGGGCGAGCAGTACTTC
CDR3 protein: CASSQEQGMGEQYF

V gene: TRBV6-6
clone size: NA
J gene: TRBJ2-7
D gene: NA
CDR3 DNA: TGTGCCAGCAGCAAGGCAGGTCTGTATGAGCAGTACTTC
CDR3 protein: CASSKAGLYEQYF

V gene: TRBV7-2
clone size: NA
J gene: TRBJ2-5
D gene: TRBD2
CDR3 DNA: TGTGCCAGCAGCCCTAGCGGGACATCCGAGACCCAGTACTTC
CDR3 protein: CASSPSGTSETQYF

V gene: TRBV5-1
clone size: NA
J gene: TRBJ1-2
D gene: NA
CDR3 DNA: TGCGCCAGCAGCTTGGCGGGTGACTATGGCTACACCTTC
CDR3 protein: CASSLAGDYGYTF

V gene: TRBV18
clone size: NA
J gene: TRBJ2-7
D gene: NA
CDR3 DNA: TGTGCCAGCTCCCCACGTAACGAGCAGTACTTC
CDR3 protein: CASSPRNEQYF

V gene: TRBV5-6
clone size: NA
J gene: TRBJ1-2
D gene: NA
CDR3 DNA: TGTGCCAGCACCCCGGGGGGAAAAGGTGGCTACACCTTC
CDR3 protein: CASTPGGKGGYTF

V gene: TRBV7-9
clone size: few
J gene: TRBJ1-2
D gene: NA
CDR3 DNA: TGTGCCATCACAGACGGTGCGGGGAACTTC
CDR3 protein: CAITDGAGNF

V gene: TRBV5-1
clone size: NA
J gene: TRBJ2-5
D gene: NA
CDR3 DNA: TGCGCCAGCAGCTTGAACAACAGGGAAGAGACCCAGTACTTC
CDR3 protein: CASSLNNREETQYF

V gene: TRBV11-2
clone size: once
J gene: TRBJ1-4
D gene: NA
CDR3 DNA: TGTGCCAGCAGCCTTGGGGCAGGGCGCGGTGAAAAACTGTTTTTT
CDR3 protein: CASSLGAGRGEKLFF

V gene: TRBV9
clone size: NA
J gene: TRBJ2-1
D gene: NA
CDR3 DNA: TGTGCCAGCAGCGTCGGGCTGACGTACAATGAGCAGTTCTTC
CDR3 protein: CASSVGLTYNEQFF

V gene: TRBV4-3
clone size: NA
J gene: TRBJ2-5
D gene: TRBD2
CDR3 DNA: TGCGCCAGCAGCCAAGACGGGACTAGCGGGAGTAATACTCAAGAGACCCAGTACTTC
CDR3 protein: CASSQDGTSGSNTQETQYF

V gene: TRBV6-6
clone size: NA
J gene: TRBJ2-7
D gene: TRBD1
CDR3 DNA: TGTGCCAGCTCCGGGACAGGGCTCTCCTACGAGCAGTACTTC
CDR3 protein: CASSGTGLSYEQYF

V gene: TRBV28
clone size: NA
J gene: TRBJ2-3
D gene: NA
CDR3 DNA: TGTGCCAGCAGATCGAGGGGGCGGGGAGATACGCAGTATTTT
CDR3 protein: CASRSRGRGDTQYF